The clone carrying this T cell receptor beta chain showed up just once. This sample stems from a study of T cell responses to AZD1222 COVID-19 vaccine. The protocol was immunoSEQ multiplex PCR, while the TCRdb copy is restricted to in-frame clones and leaves out a portion. The sample carries some 130,000 clones, about 92% recorded once. Trimming removed 2 bases from V and 5 bases from J, with 18 bases in between. In germline, CDR1 is LNHDA, CDR2 SQIVND (reference sequence). The CDR3 runs to 16 residues. This sample comprised peripheral blood, obtained on day 0 of AZD1222 vaccination. This TCR was recovered from an adult in good health. The chain uses TRBV19 and TRBJ1-1, with D possibly TRBD1 on 5 matching bases. This CDR3 is CASSISRRTFGTEAFF. The DNA for the CDR3 is TGTGCCAGTAGTATATCCCGCAGGACATTTGGGACTGAAGCTTTCTTT.